This T cell receptor (beta chain) was found in a study of beta chain features in type 1 diabetes. Expressed TCRB transcripts got sequenced, as all isolated RNA was reverse transcribed. Data came from immunoSEQ multiplex PCR; TCRdb stores just in-frame clones and leaves some out. The sample has roughly 400,000 clones, over 12% seen once; the top ten hold under 0.02%. This clone has more than one count but fewer than ten. Deletions cut 7 bases from V and 0 bases from J, with 6 bases between. The germline CDR1 and CDR2 sequences are DFQATT and SNEGSKA (reference sequence). CDR3 length: 11 amino acids. V usage is TRBV20-1 and J usage is TRBJ1-1; D remains unclear. Sequencing used naive CD4+ T cells from blood. The source is a woman under 30 in good health. CDR3 amino acids: CSVQLNTEAFF. The CDR3 DNA reads as TGCAGTGTTCAGTTGAACACTGAAGCTTTCTTT.